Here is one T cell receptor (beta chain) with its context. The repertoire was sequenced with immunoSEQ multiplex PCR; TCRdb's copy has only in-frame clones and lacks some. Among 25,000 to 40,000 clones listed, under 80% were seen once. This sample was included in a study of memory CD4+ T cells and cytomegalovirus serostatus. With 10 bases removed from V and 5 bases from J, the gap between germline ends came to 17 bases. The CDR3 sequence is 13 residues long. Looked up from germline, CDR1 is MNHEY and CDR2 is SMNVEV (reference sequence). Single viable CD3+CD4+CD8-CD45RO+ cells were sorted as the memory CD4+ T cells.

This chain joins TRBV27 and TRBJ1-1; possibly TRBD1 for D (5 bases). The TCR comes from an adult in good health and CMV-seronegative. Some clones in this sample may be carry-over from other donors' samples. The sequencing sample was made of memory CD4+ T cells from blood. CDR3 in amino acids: CATLARGGTEAFF. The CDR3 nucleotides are TGTGCCACCCTAGCCCGGGGGGGTACTGAAGCTTTCTTT.